Listed here is a single TCR beta chain. The junction departs from the called germline gene at one end, perhaps through a read error. This record comes from a study of molecular identifiers for immune sequencing clone quantification. TCRdb re-analysed the PCR reads in MiXCR, keeping a single row per CDR3 protein. The table lists about 500,000 distinct CDR3 sequences, around 23% of them singletons. The CDR3 is 15 amino acids. Per the germline V gene, CDR1 is SGHRS and CDR2 is YFSETQ. The clonotype comes from a human donor in good health. Some libraries in this study had Jurkat cell RNA spiked in. The chain recombines TRBV5-1 with TRBJ2-4, with 13 nucleotides matching TRBD2. Sequenced material: naive CD8+ T cells from blood, with Jurkat cell RNA spiked in. Described subset: FACS-sorted CD8+CD4-CCR7+CD45RA+ naive T cells. CDR3 region: CASSEGLAGKNIQCF. The CDR3 DNA reads TGCGCCAGCAGCGAGGGACTAGCGGGGAAAAACATTCAGTGCTTC.